Detailed here is one T cell receptor beta chain. The sample originates from a study of blood T cell repertoires in COVID-19. For the study at large: The United States, Italy and Spain were the sources of the acute and convalescent COVID-19 samples.

The CDR3 spans 15 residues. CDR1 and CDR2 from the germline V gene are SEHNR and FQNEAQ (reference sequence). J gave up 6 bases and V 5 bases, and 5 bases lay outside the gene matches. In the authors' workflow: Estimation of nucleated cell counts relied on the amplification of reference gene primers. This table comes from immunoSEQ multiplex PCR, and its TCRdb copy is limited to in-frame clones, with some not included. V and J calls and clone size are as listed in that table; D and trimming were resolved from the DNA. The sample has around 21,000 clones, roughly 89% seen once. The chain combines TRBV7-9 with TRBJ2-1, with 12 positions matching TRBD1. Sequenced sample: peripheral blood. This clonotype was obtained from a woman older than 75 with active COVID-19. The CDR3 nucleotides are TGTGCCAGCAGCCAGGGACAGGGGGCGCGCAATGAGCAGTTCTTC. The encoded protein is CASSQGQGARNEQFF.